Presented here are 5 T cell receptor beta chains from one specimen sequenced in a study of T cell responses to AZD1222 COVID-19 vaccine (dated by TCRdb to the early 2020s). The method was the immunoSEQ multiplex PCR assay. Drawn from immuneACCESS, this table holds only the in-frame rearrangements with V and J called that TCRdb kept. Clones are partly lost; checked studies trace under half to an unresolved V gene and leave the rest unexplained. Counted in this sample were about 270,000 clones; around 93% of them appeared once. Of the sample, around 0.6% is held by the ten largest clones. Sample time point, as interpreted from the label and publication: about 28 days (+/-7) after the second vaccine dose. The specimen was peripheral blood, collected 28 days after the second AZD1222 dose. The receptors shown here come from an adult who received the AZD1222 COVID-19 vaccine.

J is TRBJ2-1 and V is TRBV5-1; either TRBD1 or TRBD2 may supply D (5 bases each). Germline V gives CDR1 SGHRS, CDR2 YFSETQ. CDR3 length: 13 amino acids. V was cut by 0 bases and J by 6 bases, with 7 bases left in between. CDR3 residues: CASSLGDPNEQFF. The DNA of the CDR3 is TGCGCCAGCAGCTTGGGGGACCCCAATGAGCAGTTCTTC.

V gene TRBV28 combines with J gene TRBJ2-7, with 7 bases aligning to TRBD2. V shed 2 bases and J 2 bases; nucleotides not matched to a gene: 6. The germline V gene encodes CDR1 MDHEN and CDR2 SYDVKM. This CDR3 has 15 residues. The CDR3 region is CASSLGGRNPYEQYF. DNA for the CDR3: TGTGCCAGCAGTTTAGGCGGGAGAAATCCCTACGAGCAGTACTTC.

The J gene is TRBJ1-6, the V gene TRBV9; no clear D gene. CDR3 length: 14 residues. Trimming shortened V by 3 bases and J by 7 bases, and 11 bases separated the two germline ends. Germline V CDR1 and CDR2: SGDLS, YYNGEE. CDR3 sequence (DNA): TGTGCCAGCAGCGACACACCGGTGAATTCACCCCTCCACTTT. This gives the protein CASSDTPVNSPLHF. Drawing the rest from reference TRBV9 and TRBJ1-6, the complete variable domain is DSGVTQTPKHLITATGQRVTLRCSPRSGDLSVYWYQQSLDQGLQFLIQYYNGEERAKGNILERFSAQQFPDLHSELNLSSLELGDSALYFCASSDTPVNSPLHFGNGTRLTVT.

This chain connects TRBV12-3 or TRBV12-4 to TRBJ2-2; the D is unclear. The CDR3 is made up of 12 amino acids. Trimming stripped 2 bases from V and 2 bases from J, with 0 bases between. The CDR3 bases are TGTGCCAGCAGTTTAAACACCGGGGAGCTGTTTTTT. Translating gives CASSLNTGELFF.

The genes are TRBV30 and TRBJ1-1; maybe TRBD1 (6 bases). V was trimmed by 0 bases and J by 4 bases, leaving 18 bases between them. The CDR3 has 16 amino acids. Germline CDR1 is GTSNPN and CDR2 is SVGIG (reference sequence). CDR3 in amino acids: CAWSVVQTGRVTEAFF. The CDR3, as DNA: TGTGCCTGGAGTGTAGTTCAAACAGGGCGGGTCACTGAAGCTTTCTTT.